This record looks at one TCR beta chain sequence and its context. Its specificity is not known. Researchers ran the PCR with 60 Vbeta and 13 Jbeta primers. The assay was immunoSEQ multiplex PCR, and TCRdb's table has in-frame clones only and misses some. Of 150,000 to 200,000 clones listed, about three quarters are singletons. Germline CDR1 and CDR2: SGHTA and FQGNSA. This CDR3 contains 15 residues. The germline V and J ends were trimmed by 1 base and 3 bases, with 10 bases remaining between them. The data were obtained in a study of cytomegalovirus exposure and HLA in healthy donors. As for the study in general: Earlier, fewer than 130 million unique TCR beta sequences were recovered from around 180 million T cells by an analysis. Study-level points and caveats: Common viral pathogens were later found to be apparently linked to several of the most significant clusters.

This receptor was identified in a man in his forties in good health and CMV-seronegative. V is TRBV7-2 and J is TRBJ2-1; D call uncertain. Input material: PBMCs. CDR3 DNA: TGTGCCAGCAGCTTAGGTCAGTCAAACTACAATGAGCAGTTCTTC. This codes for CASSLGQSNYNEQFF.